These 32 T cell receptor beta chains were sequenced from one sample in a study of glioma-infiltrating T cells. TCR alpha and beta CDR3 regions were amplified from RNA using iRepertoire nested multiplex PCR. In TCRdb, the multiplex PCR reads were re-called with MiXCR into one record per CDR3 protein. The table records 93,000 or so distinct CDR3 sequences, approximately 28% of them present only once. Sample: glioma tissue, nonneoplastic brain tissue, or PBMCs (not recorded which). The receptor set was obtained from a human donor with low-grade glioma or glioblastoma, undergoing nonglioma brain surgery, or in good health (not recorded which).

The CDR3 region has the DNA TGTGCCAGCAGTCCCCGACAGGGTGGCTCGCCACTAAGCTCCTACAATGAGCAGTTCTTC. As protein: CASSPRQGGSPLSSYNEQFF. This rearrangement joins TRBV6-1 to TRBJ2-1, with 7 bases aligning to TRBD1. Trimming cost V 5 bases and J 0 bases; bases outside gene matches: 19. Germline CDR1 MNHNS, CDR2 SASEGT. The length of the CDR3 is 20 residues.

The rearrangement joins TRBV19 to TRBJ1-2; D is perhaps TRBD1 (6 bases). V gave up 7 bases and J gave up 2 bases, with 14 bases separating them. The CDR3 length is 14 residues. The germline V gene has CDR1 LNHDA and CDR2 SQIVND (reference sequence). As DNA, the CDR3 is TGTGCCAGTAATAGTCAGGGGCCGAACTATGGCTACACCTTC. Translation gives CASNSQGPNYGYTF.

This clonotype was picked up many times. CDR3 bases: TGTGCCAGCAGTGTTTCAGGGGGCGTCACAAGCACAGATACGCAGTATTTT. It specifies CASSVSGGVTSTDTQYF. The V and J genes are TRBV6-1 and TRBJ2-3, with 8 bases matching TRBD1. Germline lookup yields CDR1 MNHNS and CDR2 SASEGT. V lost 4 bases and J lost 0; bases outside the gene matches: 9. The CDR3 is 17 amino acids.

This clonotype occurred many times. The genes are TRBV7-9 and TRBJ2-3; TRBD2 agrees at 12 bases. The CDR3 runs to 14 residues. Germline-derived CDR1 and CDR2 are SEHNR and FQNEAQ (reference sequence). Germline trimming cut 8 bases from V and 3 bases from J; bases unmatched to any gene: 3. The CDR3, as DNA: TGTGCCAGCCTAGCGGGGGGGCGTACAGATACGCAGTATTTT. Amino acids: CASLAGGRTDTQYF. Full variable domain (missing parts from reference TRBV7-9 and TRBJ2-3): DTGVSQNPRHKITKRGQNVTFRCDPISEHNRLYWYRQTLGQGPEFLTYFQNEAQLEKSRLLSDRFSAERPKGSFSTLEIQRTEQGDSAMYLCASLAGGRTDTQYFGPGTRLTVL.

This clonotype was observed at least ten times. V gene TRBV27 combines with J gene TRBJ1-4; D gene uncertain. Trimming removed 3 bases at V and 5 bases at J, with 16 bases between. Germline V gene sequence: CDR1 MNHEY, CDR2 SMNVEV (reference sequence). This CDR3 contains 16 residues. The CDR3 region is CASSLGSVGPNEKLFF. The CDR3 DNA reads TGTGCCAGCAGTTTGGGGTCCGTGGGCCCAAATGAAAAACTGTTTTTT. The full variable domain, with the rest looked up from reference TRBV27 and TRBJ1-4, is EAQVTQNPRYLITVTGKKLTVTCSQNMNHEYMSWYRQDPGLGLRQIYYSMNVEVTDKGDVPEGYKVSRKEKRNFPLILESPSPNQTSLYFCASSLGSVGPNEKLFFGSGTQLSVL.

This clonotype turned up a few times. In DNA, the CDR3 is TGTGCCAGCAGTGACGTCGGGGGGCATAATGAGCAGTTCTTC. Its translation is CASSDVGGHNEQFF. The chain is built from TRBV2 and TRBJ2-1; D perhaps matches TRBD2 (7 bases). Trimming removed 3 bases at V and 7 bases at J, with 13 bases between. The CDR3 has 14 residues. Germline-derived CDR1 and CDR2 are SNHLY and FYNNEI.

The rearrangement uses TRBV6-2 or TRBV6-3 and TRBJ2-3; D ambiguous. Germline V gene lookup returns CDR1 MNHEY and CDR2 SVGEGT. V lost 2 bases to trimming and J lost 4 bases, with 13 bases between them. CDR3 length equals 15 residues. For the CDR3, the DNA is TGTGCCAGCAGTTACGGCCGGGTAGGTTCAGATACGCAGTATTTT. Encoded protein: CASSYGRVGSDTQYF.

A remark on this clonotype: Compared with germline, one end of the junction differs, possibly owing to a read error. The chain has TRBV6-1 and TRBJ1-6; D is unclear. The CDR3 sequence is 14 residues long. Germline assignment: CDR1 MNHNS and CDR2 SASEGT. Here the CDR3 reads CASSLRIYNPPLHF. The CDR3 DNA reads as TGTGCCAGCTCCCTCCGTATCTATAATCCACCCCTCCACTTT.

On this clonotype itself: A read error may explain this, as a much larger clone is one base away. The CDR3 coding sequence is TGCAGTGCCATGGGATGGGGAGGCAATGAGCAGTTCTTC. This translates into CSAMGWGGNEQFF. The V gene is TRBV20-1, the J gene TRBJ2-1, with D tentatively TRBD2 (6 bases). V was clipped by 6 bases and J by 6 bases, with 15 bases between them. Looked up from germline, CDR1 is DFQATT and CDR2 is SNEGSKA (reference sequence). CDR3 length: 13 amino acids.

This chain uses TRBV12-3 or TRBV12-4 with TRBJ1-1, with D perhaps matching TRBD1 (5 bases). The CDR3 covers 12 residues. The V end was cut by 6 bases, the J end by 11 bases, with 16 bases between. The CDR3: CASSHSGLSAFF. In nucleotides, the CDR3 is TGTGCCAGCAGCCATTCAGGGTTGAGCGCTTTCTTT.

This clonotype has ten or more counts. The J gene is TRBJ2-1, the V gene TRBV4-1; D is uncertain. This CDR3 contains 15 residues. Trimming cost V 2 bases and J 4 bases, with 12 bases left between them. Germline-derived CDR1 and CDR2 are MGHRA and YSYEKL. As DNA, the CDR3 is TGCGCCAGCAGCCAATTGGGGATTGGATACAATGAGCAGTTCTTC. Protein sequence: CASSQLGIGYNEQFF.

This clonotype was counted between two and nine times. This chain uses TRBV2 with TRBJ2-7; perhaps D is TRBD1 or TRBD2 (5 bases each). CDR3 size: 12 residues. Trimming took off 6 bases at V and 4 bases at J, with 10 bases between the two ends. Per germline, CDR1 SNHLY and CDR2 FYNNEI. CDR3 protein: CASSAGAYEQYF. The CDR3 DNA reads TGTGCCAGCAGCGCCGGGGCTTACGAGCAGTACTTC.

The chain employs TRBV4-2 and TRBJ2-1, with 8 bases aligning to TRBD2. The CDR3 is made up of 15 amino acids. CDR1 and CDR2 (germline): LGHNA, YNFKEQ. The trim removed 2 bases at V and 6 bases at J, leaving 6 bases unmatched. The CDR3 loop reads CASSQHAGGPNEQFF. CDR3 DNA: TGTGCCAGCAGCCAACACGCGGGGGGACCCAATGAGCAGTTCTTC.

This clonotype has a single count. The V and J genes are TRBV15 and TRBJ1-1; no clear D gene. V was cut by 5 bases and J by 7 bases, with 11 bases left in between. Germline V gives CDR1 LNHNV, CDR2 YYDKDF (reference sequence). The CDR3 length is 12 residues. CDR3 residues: CATSGWTGEAFF. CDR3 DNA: TGTGCCACCAGCGGCTGGACGGGTGAAGCTTTCTTT.

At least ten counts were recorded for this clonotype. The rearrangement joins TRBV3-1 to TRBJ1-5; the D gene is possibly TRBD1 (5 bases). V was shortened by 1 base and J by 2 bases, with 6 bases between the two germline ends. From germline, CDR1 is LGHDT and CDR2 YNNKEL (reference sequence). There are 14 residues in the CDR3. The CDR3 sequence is CASSQVQGNQPQHF. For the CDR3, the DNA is TGTGCCAGCAGCCAAGTACAGGGCAATCAGCCCCAGCATTTT.

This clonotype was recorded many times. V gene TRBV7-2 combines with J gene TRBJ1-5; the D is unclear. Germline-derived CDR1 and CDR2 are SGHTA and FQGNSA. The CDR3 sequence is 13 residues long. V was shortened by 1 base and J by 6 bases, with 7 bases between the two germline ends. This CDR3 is CASSLVTGQPQHF. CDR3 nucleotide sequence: TGTGCCAGCAGCTTAGTGACGGGTCAGCCCCAGCATTTT.

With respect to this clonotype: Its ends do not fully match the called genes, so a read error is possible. CDR3 sequence (DNA): TGTACCAGCTCATTCTCACTCGATAAGCAGTTCTTC. This encodes CTSSFSLDKQFF. This sequence joins TRBV18 and TRBJ2-1; D uncertain. The CDR3 has 12 amino acids. The germline V gene has CDR1 KGHSH and CDR2 LQKENI.

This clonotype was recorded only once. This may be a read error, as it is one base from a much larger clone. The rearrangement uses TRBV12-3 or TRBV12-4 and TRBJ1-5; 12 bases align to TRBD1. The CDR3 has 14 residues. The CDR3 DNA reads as TGTGCCAGCAAGGGGACAGGGGGCGGTCAGCTCCAGCATTTT. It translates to CASKGTGGGQLQHF.

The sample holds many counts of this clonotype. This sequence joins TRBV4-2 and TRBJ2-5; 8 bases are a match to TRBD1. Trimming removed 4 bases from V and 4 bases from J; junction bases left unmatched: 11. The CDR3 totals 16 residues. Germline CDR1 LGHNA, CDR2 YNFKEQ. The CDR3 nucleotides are TGTGCCAGCAGCCCCCGGGGGCAGGGGGCAGGAGAGACCCAGTACTTC. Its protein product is CASSPRGQGAGETQYF.

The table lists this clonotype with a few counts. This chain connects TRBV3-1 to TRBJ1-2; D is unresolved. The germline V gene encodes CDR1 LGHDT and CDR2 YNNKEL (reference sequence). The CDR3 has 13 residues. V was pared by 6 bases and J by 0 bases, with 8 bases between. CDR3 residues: CASSIGSNYGYTF. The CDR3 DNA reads TGTGCCAGCAGTATAGGTTCTAACTATGGCTACACCTTC.

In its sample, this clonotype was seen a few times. CDR3: CAISESTRQETQYF. The CDR3 nucleotides are TGTGCCATCAGTGAGTCGACCAGACAAGAGACCCAGTACTTC. The chain has TRBV10-3 and TRBJ2-5; no reliable D call. V was pared by 0 bases and J by 2 bases, with 7 bases between. Germline values: CDR1 ENHRY, CDR2 SYGVKD. The CDR3 runs 14 residues.

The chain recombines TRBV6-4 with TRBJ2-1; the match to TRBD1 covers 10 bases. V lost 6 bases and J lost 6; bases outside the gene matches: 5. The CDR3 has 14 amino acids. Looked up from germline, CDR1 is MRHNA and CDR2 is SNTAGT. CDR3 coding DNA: TGTGCCAGCAGCCTGGGACAGGGGAGCAATGAGCAGTTCTTC. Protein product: CASSLGQGSNEQFF.

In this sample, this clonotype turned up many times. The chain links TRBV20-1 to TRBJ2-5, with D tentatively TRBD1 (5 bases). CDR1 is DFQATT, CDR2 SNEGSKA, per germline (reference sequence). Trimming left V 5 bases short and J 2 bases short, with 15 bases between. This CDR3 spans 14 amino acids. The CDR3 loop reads CSADDSSRQETQYF. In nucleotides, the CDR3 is TGCAGTGCTGACGACAGCTCCCGACAAGAGACCCAGTACTTC.

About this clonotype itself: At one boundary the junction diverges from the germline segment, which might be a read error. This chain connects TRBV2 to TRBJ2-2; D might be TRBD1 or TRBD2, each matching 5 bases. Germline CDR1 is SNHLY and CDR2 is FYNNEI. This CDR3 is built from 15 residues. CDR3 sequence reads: CASSPGTVNTWELFF. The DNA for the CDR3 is TGTGCCAGCAGTCCTGGGACGGTGAACACCTGGGAGCTGTTTTTT.

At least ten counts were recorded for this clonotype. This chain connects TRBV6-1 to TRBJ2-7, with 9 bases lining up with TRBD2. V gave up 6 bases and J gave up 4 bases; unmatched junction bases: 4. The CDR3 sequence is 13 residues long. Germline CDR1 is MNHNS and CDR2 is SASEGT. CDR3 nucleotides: TGTGCCAGCAGGGAGGGACTAGCTTACGAGCAGTACTTC. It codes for CASREGLAYEQYF.

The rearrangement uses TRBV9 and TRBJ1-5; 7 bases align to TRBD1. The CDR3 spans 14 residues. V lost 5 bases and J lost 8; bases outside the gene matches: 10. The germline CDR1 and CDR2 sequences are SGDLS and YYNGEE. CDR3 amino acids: CASSQQGSKEPQHF. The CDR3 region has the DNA TGTGCCAGCAGTCAACAGGGGTCTAAGGAGCCCCAGCATTTT.

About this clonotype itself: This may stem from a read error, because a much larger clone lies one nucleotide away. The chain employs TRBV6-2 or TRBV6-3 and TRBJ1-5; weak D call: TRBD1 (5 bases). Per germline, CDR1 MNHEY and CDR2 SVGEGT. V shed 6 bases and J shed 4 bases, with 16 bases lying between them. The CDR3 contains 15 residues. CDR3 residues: CASSPVDSRNQPQHF. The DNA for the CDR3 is TGTGCCAGCAGCCCTGTAGACAGCAGAAATCAGCCCCAGCATTTT.

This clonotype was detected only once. DNA of the CDR3: TGTGCCATCAGTGTTACGGGGGCGTGGGGCACAGATACGCAGTATTTT. It translates to CAISVTGAWGTDTQYF. J is TRBJ2-3 and V is TRBV10-3, with D perhaps assigned TRBD1 or TRBD2 (6 bases each). Germline V CDR1 and CDR2: ENHRY, SYGVKD. The CDR3 sequence is 16 residues long. The V and J ends lost 4 bases and 1 base respectively, with 15 bases between them.

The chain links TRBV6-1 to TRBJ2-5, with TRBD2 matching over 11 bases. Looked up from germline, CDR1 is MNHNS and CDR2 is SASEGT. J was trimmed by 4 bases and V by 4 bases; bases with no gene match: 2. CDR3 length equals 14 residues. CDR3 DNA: TGTGCCAGCAGTGGACTAGCGGGGACAGAGACCCAGTACTTC. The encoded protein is CASSGLAGTETQYF.

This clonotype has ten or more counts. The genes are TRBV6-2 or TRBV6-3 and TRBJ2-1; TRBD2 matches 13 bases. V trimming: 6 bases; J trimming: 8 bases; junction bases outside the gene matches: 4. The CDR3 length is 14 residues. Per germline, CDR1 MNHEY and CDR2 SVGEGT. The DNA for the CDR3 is TGTGCCAGCAGACTAGCGGGGGGGCTCGATGAGCAGTTCTTC. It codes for CASRLAGGLDEQFF.

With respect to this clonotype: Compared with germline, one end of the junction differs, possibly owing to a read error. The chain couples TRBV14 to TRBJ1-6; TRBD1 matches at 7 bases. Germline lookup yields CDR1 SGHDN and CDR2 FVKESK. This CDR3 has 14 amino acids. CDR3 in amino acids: CASSSRDRNSPLRF. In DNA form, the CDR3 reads TGTGCCAGCAGCAGTCGGGACAGAAATTCACCCCTCCGCTTT.

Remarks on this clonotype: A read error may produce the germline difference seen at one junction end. The CDR3 is CASSLVRNTIYF. The CDR3 nucleotides are TGTGCCAGTAGCTTAGTAAGAAACACCATATATTTT. This sequence joins TRBV11-2 and TRBJ1-3; unclear D gene. The CDR3 covers 12 residues. In germline, CDR1 is SGHAT, CDR2 FQNNGV. The whole variable domain, filled in from reference TRBV11-2 and TRBJ1-3, reads EAGVAQSPRYKIIEKRQSVAFWCNPISGHATLYWYQQILGQGPKLLIQFQNNGVVDDSQLPKDRFSAERLKGVDSTLKIQPAKLEDSAVYLCASSLVRNTIYFGEGSWLTVV.